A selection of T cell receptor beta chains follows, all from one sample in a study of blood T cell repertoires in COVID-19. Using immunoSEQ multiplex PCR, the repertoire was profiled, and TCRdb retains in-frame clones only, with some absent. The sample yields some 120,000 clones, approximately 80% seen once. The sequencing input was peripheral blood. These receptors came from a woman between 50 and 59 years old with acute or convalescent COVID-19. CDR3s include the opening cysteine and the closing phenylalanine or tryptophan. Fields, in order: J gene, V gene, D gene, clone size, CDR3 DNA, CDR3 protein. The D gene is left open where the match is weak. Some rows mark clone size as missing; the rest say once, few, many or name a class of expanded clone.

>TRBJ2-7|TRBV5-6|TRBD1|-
TGTGCCAGCAGCTTGGGACCCGGGACAGGGGCCGTCGAGCAGTACTTC
CASSLGPGTGAVEQYF
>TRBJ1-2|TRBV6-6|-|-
TGTGCCAGCAGCCAAACGGGAAACTATGGCTACACCTTC
CASSQTGNYGYTF
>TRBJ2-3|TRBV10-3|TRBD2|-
TGTGCCATCAGTGAGTTGCTAGCGGGGAGTGATACGCAGTATTTT
CAISELLAGSDTQYF
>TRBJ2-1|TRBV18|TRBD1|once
TGTGCCAGCTCAATGACAGGACAGGGCTCCTACAATGAGCAGTTCTTC
CASSMTGQGSYNEQFF
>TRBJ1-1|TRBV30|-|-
TGTGCCTGGAGTGTATTCAACAGACCTAACACTGAAGCTTTCTTT
CAWSVFNRPNTEAFF
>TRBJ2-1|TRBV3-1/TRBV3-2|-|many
TGTGCCAGCAGCCAAGAGGGGCGCCTGGGGGGACATGAGCAGTTCTTC
CASSQEGRLGGHEQFF
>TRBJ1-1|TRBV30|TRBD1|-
TGTGCCTGGGGGGGACAGTTGAACACTGAAGCTTTCTTT
CAWGGQLNTEAFF
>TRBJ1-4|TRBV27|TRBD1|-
TGTGCCAGCAGTTTATGGGACAGAGGGGACGAAAAACTGTTTTTT
CASSLWDRGDEKLFF
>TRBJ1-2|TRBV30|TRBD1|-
TGTGCCTCGCCGGGACAGGGTGACTATGGCTACACCTTC
CASPGQGDYGYTF
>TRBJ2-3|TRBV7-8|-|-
TGTGCCAGCAGCGTAATAACAGGGCCCCGCACAGATACGCAGTATTTT
CASSVITGPRTDTQYF
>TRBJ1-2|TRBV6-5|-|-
TGTGCCAGCAGTTACCTAGGGGGTCCCAACTATGGCTACACCTTC
CASSYLGGPNYGYTF
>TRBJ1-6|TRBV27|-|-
TGTGCCAGCAGTTTGAGTGTGGGCTTAAATAATTCACCCCTCCACTTT
CASSLSVGLNNSPLHF
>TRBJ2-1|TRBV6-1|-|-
TGTGCCAGCAGTGACCGCCTTGCGCAGGGAAATTTCGGTAGGGGCAATGAGCAGTTCTTC
CASSDRLAQGNFGRGNEQFF
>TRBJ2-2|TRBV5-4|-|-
TGTGCCAGCAGCTCAGACCCCAGGGGTGCCGGGGAGCTGTTTTTT
CASSSDPRGAGELFF
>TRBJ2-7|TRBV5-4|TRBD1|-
TGTGCCAGCAGCCTGACAGGGGGGACCTACGAGCAGTACTTC
CASSLTGGTYEQYF
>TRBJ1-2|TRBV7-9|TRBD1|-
TGTGCCAGCAGCTTAAGTTCCTGGCAGGGGGCTGGCTACACCTTC
CASSLSSWQGAGYTF
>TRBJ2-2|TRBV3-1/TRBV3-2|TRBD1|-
TGTGCCAGCAGCCGAGAACTTACAGTGACAGGGAGCACCGGGGAGCTGTTTTTT
CASSRELTVTGSTGELFF
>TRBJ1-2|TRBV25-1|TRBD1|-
TGTGCCAGCAGTGATCTTTTCGCGGAGGGGGCAGGTGGCTACACCTTC
CASSDLFAEGAGGYTF
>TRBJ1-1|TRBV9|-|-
TGTGCCAGCAGCGTAGAGTCAGGGGATTTTTCCACTGAAGCTTTCTTT
CASSVESGDFSTEAFF
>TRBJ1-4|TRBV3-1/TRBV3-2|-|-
TGTGCCAGCAGCCAAGGGGCCGGACAGTTTAATGAAAAACTGTTTTTT
CASSQGAGQFNEKLFF
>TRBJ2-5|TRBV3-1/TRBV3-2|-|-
TGTGCCAGCAGCCCACTCGGCCAAGAGACCCAGTACTTC
CASSPLGQETQYF
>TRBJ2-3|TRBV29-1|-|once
TGCAGCGTTGACCCAGGCTACACAGATACGCAGTATTTT
CSVDPGYTDTQYF
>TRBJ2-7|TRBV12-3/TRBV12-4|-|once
TGTGCCAGCAGCGTAGGACAGTCCTACGAGCAGTACTTC
CASSVGQSYEQYF
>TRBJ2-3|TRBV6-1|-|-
TGTGCCAGCAGTGAACAGGTACAGGGTGCAGATACGCAGTATTTT
CASSEQVQGADTQYF
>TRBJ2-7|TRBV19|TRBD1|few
TGTGCCAGTAGTATCCTGGACAGGGACGGAGGCGAGCAGTACTTC
CASSILDRDGGEQYF
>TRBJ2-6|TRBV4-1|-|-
TGCGCCAGCAGCTCCAAACCCGGGACTCTAGGGTCTGGGGCCAACGTCCTGACTTTC
CASSSKPGTLGSGANVLTF
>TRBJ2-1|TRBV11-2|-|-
TGTGCCAGCAGCTCCGGACCAGGGAATGAGCAGTTCTTC
CASSSGPGNEQFF
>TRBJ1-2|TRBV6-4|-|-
TGTGCCAGCAGTGAGGGGACCGGGGGGATCTATGGCTACACCTTC
CASSEGTGGIYGYTF
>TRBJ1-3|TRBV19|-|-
TGTGCCAGTAGTATACAGGTCTCTGGAAACACCATATATTTT
CASSIQVSGNTIYF
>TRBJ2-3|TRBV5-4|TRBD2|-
TGTGCCAGCAGCTTTCGTTTAGCGGGGGGGACAGATACGCAGTATTTT
CASSFRLAGGTDTQYF
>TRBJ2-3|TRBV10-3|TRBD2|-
TGTGCCATCAGCCCCAGCGGGGGCACAGATACGCAGTATTTT
CAISPSGGTDTQYF
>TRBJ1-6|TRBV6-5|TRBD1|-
TGTGCCAGCAGCCGAACAGGGGATTCACCCCTCCACTTT
CASSRTGDSPLHF
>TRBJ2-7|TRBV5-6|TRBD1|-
TGTGCCAGCAGCTTGTGGGACAGGGCCTACGAGCAGTACTTC
CASSLWDRAYEQYF
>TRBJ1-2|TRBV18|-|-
TGTGCCAGCTCACGGCTGGGAGGAAAGGACTATGGCTACACCTTC
CASSRLGGKDYGYTF